Described below is a single TCR beta chain sequence and its context. Lesional scalp tissue (obtained by punch biopsy) and peripheral blood were collected from alopecia areata patients. The sequencing template was cDNA reverse transcribed from extracted RNA. The table came from immunoSEQ multiplex PCR; TCRdb's copy has only in-frame clones and leaves some out. This table has about 91,000 clones, around two fifths appearing once. This sample is part of a study of CD8+ T cells in alopecia areata. Turning to the study itself: Treated patients were given oral tofacitinib, which was dosed at 5 to 10 mg twice daily.

This TCR was recovered from a human donor with alopecia areata. The sequenced sample consisted of CD4+ T cells sorted from blood.

The CDR3 bases are TGTGCCTGGAGTGGCGGAAGGTGGCAGCAGTTCTTC. This translates into CAWSGGRWQQFF. The rearrangement joins TRBV30 to TRBJ2-1; D gene ambiguous. CDR1 is GTSNPN, CDR2 SVGIG, per germline (reference sequence). V lost 1 base and J lost 11, with 12 bases in between. This CDR3 has 12 residues.